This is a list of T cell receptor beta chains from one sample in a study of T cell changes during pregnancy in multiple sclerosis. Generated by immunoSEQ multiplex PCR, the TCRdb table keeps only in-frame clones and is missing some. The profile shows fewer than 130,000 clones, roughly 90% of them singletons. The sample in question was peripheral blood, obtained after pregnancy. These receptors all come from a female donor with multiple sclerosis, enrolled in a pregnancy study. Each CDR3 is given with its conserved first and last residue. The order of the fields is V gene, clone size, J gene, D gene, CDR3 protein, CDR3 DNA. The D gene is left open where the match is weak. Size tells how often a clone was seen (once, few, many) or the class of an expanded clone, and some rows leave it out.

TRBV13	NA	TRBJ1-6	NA	CASSPSSNSPLHF	TGTGCCAGCAGCCCCTCGAGTAATTCACCCCTCCACTTT
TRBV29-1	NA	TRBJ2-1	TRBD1	CSAYQQGVQFF	TGCAGCGCCTATCAGCAGGGGGTGCAGTTCTTC
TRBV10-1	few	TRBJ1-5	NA	CASSEVIEGIAGRKFGEPQHF	TGCGCCAGCAGTGAAGTGATAGAGGGAATTGCGGGCCGTAAGTTCGGGGAGCCCCAGCATTTT
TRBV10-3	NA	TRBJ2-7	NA	CAINTGSSAQYF	TGTGCCATCAATACAGGCAGTTCGGCGCAGTACTTC
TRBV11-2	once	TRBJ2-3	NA	CASSLVVGGPTDTQYF	TGTGCCAGCAGCTTAGTAGTGGGGGGGCCCACAGATACGCAGTATTTT
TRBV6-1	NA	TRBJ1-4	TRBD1	CASSDTRVRGLNEKLFF	TGTGCCAGCAGTGACACCCGAGTTAGGGGGCTAAATGAAAAACTGTTTTTT
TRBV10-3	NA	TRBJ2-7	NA	CAISSPTDSYEQYF	TGTGCCATCAGTTCCCCGACAGATTCCTACGAGCAGTACTTC
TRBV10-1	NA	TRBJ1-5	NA	CASSPPDRRKWNQPQHF	TGCGCCAGCAGTCCGCCAGACAGGCGTAAGTGGAATCAGCCCCAGCATTTT
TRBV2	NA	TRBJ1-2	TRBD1	CASRRPGQGAVYGYTF	TGTGCCAGCAGGAGGCCGGGACAGGGGGCAGTCTATGGCTACACCTTC
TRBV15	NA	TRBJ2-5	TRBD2	CATSIPRRGAAETQYF	TGTGCCACCAGCATCCCCCGGCGGGGGGCGGCGGAGACCCAGTACTTC
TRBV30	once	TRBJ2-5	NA	CAWSGPGLSQETQYF	TGTGCCTGGAGTGGTCCGGGACTCAGCCAAGAGACCCAGTACTTC
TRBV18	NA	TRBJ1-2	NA	CASSPTVSGHGYTF	TGTGCCAGCTCACCGACAGTTTCTGGGCATGGCTACACCTTC
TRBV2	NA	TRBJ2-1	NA	CASSGERAGNEQFF	TGTGCCAGCAGTGGGGAGCGGGCGGGGAATGAGCAGTTCTTC
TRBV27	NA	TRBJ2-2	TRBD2	CASSLLAGLAGGQDTGELFF	TGTGCCAGCAGTTTATTGGCGGGACTAGCGGGGGGGCAAGACACCGGGGAGCTGTTTTTT
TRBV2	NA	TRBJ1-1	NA	CASRPGALREAFF	TGTGCCAGCAGGCCAGGGGCACTCCGCGAAGCTTTCTTT
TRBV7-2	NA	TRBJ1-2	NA	CASSLDGATRDGYTF	TGTGCCAGCAGCTTAGATGGCGCCACGAGGGATGGCTACACCTTC
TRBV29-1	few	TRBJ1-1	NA	CSVERTEAFF	TGCAGCGTTGAGCGGACTGAAGCTTTCTTT
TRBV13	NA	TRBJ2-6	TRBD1	CASSTGQVASGANVLTF	TGTGCCAGCAGCACGGGACAGGTGGCCTCTGGGGCCAACGTCCTGACTTTC
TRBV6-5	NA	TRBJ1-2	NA	CASSPLARLWGYTF	TGTGCCAGCAGTCCCCTTGCTAGATTATGGGGCTACACCTTC
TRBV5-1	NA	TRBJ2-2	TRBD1	CASSLTLQPGTGLTGELFF	TGCGCCAGCAGCTTGACGCTCCAGCCCGGGACAGGGTTAACCGGGGAGCTGTTTTTT
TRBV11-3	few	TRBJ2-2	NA	CASSLELSTGELFF	TGTGCCAGCAGCTTAGAACTCTCCACCGGGGAGCTGTTTTTT
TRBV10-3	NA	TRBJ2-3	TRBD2	CAITAPGGSTQYF	TGTGCCATCACTGCCCCCGGGGGGAGTACGCAGTATTTT
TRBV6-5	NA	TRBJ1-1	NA	CASSYRAGTEAFF	TGTGCCAGCAGTTACAGGGCGGGAACTGAAGCTTTCTTT
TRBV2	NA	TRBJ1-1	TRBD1	CASSDTGGGGEAFF	TGTGCCAGCAGTGACACAGGGGGCGGCGGTGAAGCTTTCTTT
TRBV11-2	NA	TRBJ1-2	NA	CASSLGGLGLVSGYTF	TGTGCCAGCAGCTTAGGGGGCCTGGGTTTGGTTAGTGGCTACACCTTC